One TCR beta chain is described in this entry. Its antigen is as yet unknown. Read sequence stops 3 residues before the CDR3 end, and the germline J gene provides the missing end. CVID subjects had received replacement immunoglobulin for at least one year. CVID subjects were neither ill nor on immunomodulatory or immunosuppressive medication at sampling. Blood samples were heparinized, about 4.5 to 8 ml per donor. The data originate from a study of T cell clonality in common variable immunodeficiency. Study-wide points: In common variable immunodeficiency, TCR beta chains reportedly carried fewer deletions and N-nucleotide insertions.

The CDR3 is 13 residues long. V shed 0 bases and J shed 6 bases, with 9 bases lying between them. From germline, CDR1 is SGHTA and CDR2 FQGTGA. Sequenced by immunoSEQ multiplex PCR; TCRdb stores in-frame clones only, minus some. This sample carries tens of thousands of clones, none of them present only once. V gene TRBV7-3 combines with J gene TRBJ2-7; possibly TRBD2 for D (6 bases). This TCR came from a human donor with common variable immunodeficiency. Source material: peripheral blood mononuclear cells. CDR3 DNA, as far as it was read: TGTGCCAGCAGCTTAACGCTGGGGGGCGAG. This encodes CASSLTLGGE. The entire CDR3 sequence reads CASSLTLGGEQYF.